This entry lists 9 T cell receptor beta chains sequenced from one sample in a study of cytomegalovirus exposure and HLA in healthy donors. Amplification used 60 Vbeta primers and 13 Jbeta primers. The table came from immunoSEQ multiplex PCR; TCRdb's copy has only in-frame clones and leaves some out. The table includes 180,000 or so clones, over 65% detected once. Sequencing input: PBMCs. The receptors originated from a man aged 18 to 29 in good health and CMV-seronegative.

The V call is TRBV7-9, the J call TRBJ2-1; maybe TRBD2 (5 bases). V was cut by 1 base and J by 4 bases, with 5 bases left in between. This CDR3 is built from 13 residues. Per germline, CDR1 SEHNR and CDR2 FQNEAQ (reference sequence). This CDR3 reads CASSLGEYNEQFF. DNA of the CDR3: TGTGCCAGCAGCTTAGGGGAGTACAATGAGCAGTTCTTC.

CDR3 bases: TGTGCCAGCAGGGACCACCTGCGGGAGTCCGGGCAGTACTTC. Translation: CASRDHLRESGQYF. The chain carries TRBV6-6 and TRBJ2-7, with 7 bases identical to TRBD2. In germline, CDR1 is MNHNY, CDR2 SVGAGI (reference sequence). J lost 9 bases, V lost 6 bases, and 14 bases had no gene match. This CDR3 has 14 amino acids.

The CDR3 sequence: CASSPTGGGGNQPQHF. Here the CDR3 DNA reads TGTGCCAGCAGCCCGACAGGGGGCGGCGGAAATCAGCCCCAGCATTTT. This rearrangement joins TRBV28 to TRBJ1-5; TRBD1 matches 10 bases. Germline CDR1 is MDHEN and CDR2 is SYDVKM. The J segment lost 4 bases and the V segment lost 6 bases, leaving 9 bases of the junction unmatched. This CDR3 contains 16 residues. The whole variable domain, filled in from reference TRBV28 and TRBJ1-5, reads DVKVTQSSRYLVKRTGEKVFLECVQDMDHENMFWYRQDPGLGLRLIYFSYDVKMKEKGDIPEGYSVSREKKERFSLILESASTNQTSMYLCASSPTGGGGNQPQHFGDGTRLSIL.

The gene calls are TRBV19 and TRBJ2-7; D remains ambiguous. V shed 3 bases and J shed 2 bases, with 8 bases lying between them. This CDR3 region has 13 residues. Germline CDR1 and CDR2: LNHDA and SQIVND (reference sequence). The CDR3 sequence: CASSIAGTYEQYF. As DNA, the CDR3 is TGTGCCAGTAGTATTGCAGGTACCTACGAGCAGTACTTC.

The sample holds a few counts of this clone. The chain combines TRBV30 with TRBJ2-3; D call uncertain. Per germline, CDR1 GTSNPN and CDR2 SVGIG (reference sequence). Deletions cut 5 bases from V and 4 bases from J, with 7 bases between. This CDR3 region has 11 residues. In DNA, the CDR3 is TGTGCCTGGGCTATACCAGATACGCAGTATTTT. It encodes CAWAIPDTQYF.

This rearrangement joins TRBV6-5 to TRBJ2-7, with unresolved D. V lost 5 bases, J lost 3 bases, and 14 bases lay in between. The CDR3 has 14 amino acids. The germline CDR1 and CDR2 sequences are MNHEY and SVGAGI. The CDR3 region has the DNA TGTGCCAGCAGTATCAGGCGAACCGGCTACGAGCAGTACTTC. Its protein product is CASSIRRTGYEQYF.

For this clone: One junction end does not reproduce the germline sequence, and a read error may be involved. The chain joins TRBV9 to TRBJ2-7, with a tentative D call TRBD1 (5 bases). Germline values: CDR1 SGDLS, CDR2 YYNGEE. The CDR3 sequence is 12 residues long. The CDR3 DNA sequence: TGTGCCAGCAGCGACCAGGGTTACGGGCAGTACTTC. Amino acid sequence: CASSDQGYGQYF.

The rearrangement uses TRBV7-6 and TRBJ1-6; D uncertain. V lost 1 base and J 6 bases, leaving 10 bases between the germline ends. The CDR3 sequence is 15 residues long. The germline gives CDR1 SGHVS, CDR2 FNYEAQ. In DNA, the CDR3 is TGTGCCAGCAGCTTAGGGGGAGGGCTTAATTCACCCCTCCACTTT. Translation gives CASSLGGGLNSPLHF. The full variable domain, completed using reference TRBV7-6 and TRBJ1-6, is GAGVSQSPRYKVTKRGQDVALRCDPISGHVSLYWYRQALGQGPEFLTYFNYEAQQDKSGLPNDRFSAERPEGSISTLTIQRTEQRDSAMYRCASSLGGGLNSPLHFGNGTRLTVT.

The chain carries TRBV27 and TRBJ2-7, with D perhaps matching TRBD1 (7 bases). V lost 0 bases and J 1 base, leaving 16 bases between the germline ends. In germline, CDR1 is MNHEY, CDR2 SMNVEV (reference sequence). The CDR3 sequence is 17 residues long. The CDR3 DNA sequence: TGTGCCAGCAGTTTATCCAGAGGAGGGGGCGTTTCCTACGAGCAGTACTTC. Translating it yields CASSLSRGGGVSYEQYF.